This T cell receptor beta chain was retrieved from a study of shared clonotypes between healthy human individuals. In the authors' workflow: Sequence data from immunoSEQ were junction-only and lacked quality scores; consequently, filtering differed. This table comes from immunoSEQ multiplex PCR, and its TCRdb copy is limited to in-frame clones, with some not included. That table supplies the V and J calls and clone size; D and trimming were determined from the DNA. This table has millions of clones, 90% to 95% appearing once. Notes on the study in general: Rarefaction showed sorted-subset sequencing was incomplete despite large depth. It was only blood that was sampled, and tissue repertoires likely differ. Memory subsets had estimated richness that was generally smaller than that of naive subsets.

With respect to this clone: What it recognizes is unknown.

The CDR3 sequence is 10 residues long. Trimming shortened V by 3 bases and J by 7 bases, and 3 bases separated the two germline ends. Germline CDR1 is ENHRY and CDR2 is SYGVKD. The sequence derives from a young man in good health. The gene calls are TRBV10-3 and TRBJ2-5, with unresolved D. The material sequenced was naive CD4+ T cells sorted from blood. Stated subset: CD45RA+ positively selected. The CDR3 sequence: CAISDGTQYF. The CDR3 DNA reads as TGTGCCATCAGTGACGGGACCCAGTACTTC.